This T cell receptor beta chain was sequenced in a study of blood T cell repertoires in COVID-19. This clone was observed once. Profiled with immunoSEQ multiplex PCR; TCRdb holds only in-frame clones, not every one. The sample records 150,000 to 200,000 clones, more than 70% being singletons. In Seattle, patients joined the study during active infection and were tracked longitudinally. Germline CDR1 SQVTM, CDR2 ANQGSEA. After removal of 6 bases from V and 8 bases from J, the junction contained 13 bases not matched to a gene. The CDR3 is 16 amino acids. The genes are TRBV29-1 and TRBJ2-3, with 14 bases aligning to TRBD2. The sample comprised peripheral blood. This receptor was obtained from an older person with COVID-19, enrolled during active disease. The CDR3 region is CSVGRGTSGSRGTQYF. The CDR3 DNA is TGCAGCGTGGGGAGGGGGACTAGCGGGAGCAGAGGTACGCAGTATTTT.